This TCR beta chain stems from a study of blood T cell repertoires in COVID-19. Turning to the study itself: COVID-19 samples from acute and convalescent phases originated in the United States, Italy and Spain. PBMCs, B-cell-depleted T cells, or T cells provided the cDNA or gDNA that made up the material.

The V gene end was trimmed by 4 bases and the J gene end by 3 bases; junction bases not matched to a gene: 12. This CDR3 is 18 amino acids long. CDR1 and CDR2 (germline): SGHNT, YYREEE (reference sequence). Methods used by the authors: It was from reference gene primer amplification that nucleated cell counts were estimated. Libraries were prepared by immunoSEQ multiplex PCR; TCRdb keeps only in-frame clonotypes and omits some of them. D and trimming were read from the DNA, whereas the V and J calls and clone size are those reported in that table. The table shows 120,000 or so clones, with approximately 90% occurring only once.

The receptor was isolated from a human donor in a cohort sampled during active COVID-19. The V and J genes are TRBV5-4 and TRBJ2-1, with 11 bases fitting TRBD2. The sequencing input was peripheral blood. The CDR3 DNA sequence: TGTGCCAGCAGCCCAGGATGGGCTAGCGGGAGGAACTACAATGAGCAGTTCTTC. Protein sequence: CASSPGWASGRNYNEQFF. The complete variable domain, with remaining parts taken from reference TRBV5-4 and TRBJ2-1, reads ETGVTQSPTHLIKTRGQQVTLRCSSQSGHNTVSWYQQALGQGPQFIFQYYREEENGRGNFPPRFSGLQFPNYSSELNVNALELDDSALYLCASSPGWASGRNYNEQFFGPGTRLTVL.